A selection of T cell receptor beta chains follows, all from one sample in a study of blood T cells in healthy people across ages. TCRdb ran MiXCR on the 5' RACE reads and lists one entry per CDR3 protein. This table holds 800,000 or so distinct CDR3 sequences, 25% found once. The sample was also reused in another study, on T cells of mothers and their children.

Sequencing was performed on blood. The receptors derive from a boy aged 10-17 years in good health. The CDR3 runs from the conserved cysteine through the conserved F or W. The D gene is left open where the match is weak. Clone sizes are given selectively: once, few, many, or a class where the clone is expanded.

- | TRBJ2-6 | - | TRBV20-1 | TGCAGTGCTCCCCGCTCTGGGGCCAACGTCCTGACTTTC | CSAPRSGANVLTF
- | TRBJ1-5 | - | TRBV20-1 | TGCAGTGCTAGAATGCAGAGCCAAAATCAGCCCCAGCATTTT | CSARMQSQNQPQHF
few | TRBJ2-1 | - | TRBV6-2/TRBV6-3 | TGTGCCAGCAGCAATACAGGGGAGCAGTTCTTC | CASSNTGEQFF
- | TRBJ2-7 | TRBD1 | TRBV7-2 | TGTGCCAGCAGCTCCCAACGACAGGGCTACGAGCAGTACTTC | CASSSQRQGYEQYF
- | TRBJ2-7 | TRBD1 | TRBV13 | TGTGCCAGCAGCTCGAGACAGGGTAAATTCTACGAGCAGTACTTC | CASSSRQGKFYEQYF
- | TRBJ2-1 | TRBD2 | TRBV28 | TGTGCCAGCACCGAGGTGGGCGGGGGGGGCCACAATGAGCAGTTCTTC | CASTEVGGGGHNEQFF
few | TRBJ2-5 | TRBD1 | TRBV24-1 | TGTGCCACCAGTGAAACGGGACAGCTAAAGACCCAGTACTTC | CATSETGQLKTQYF
- | TRBJ1-5 | - | TRBV6-2/TRBV6-3 | TGTGCCAGCAGTTACACCAAAAATCAGCCCCAGCATTTT | CASSYTKNQPQHF
few | TRBJ2-7 | - | TRBV29-1 | TGCAGCGTTGAAGTAATCGGACAGATTTACGAGCAGTACTTC | CSVEVIGQIYEQYF
- | TRBJ1-1 | TRBD1 | TRBV29-1 | TGCAGCGTGGTGGGACAGGGTACTGAAGCTTTCTTT | CSVVGQGTEAFF
- | TRBJ2-7 | - | TRBV28 | TGTGCCAGCAGTTTAGGGTCCGTAGGAAACTACGAGCAGTACTTC | CASSLGSVGNYEQYF
- | TRBJ1-2 | TRBD1 | TRBV25-1 | TGTGCCAGCAGGGCCCGGACAGGGGGGAGGGATGGCTACACCTTC | CASRARTGGRDGYTF
- | TRBJ1-2 | TRBD1 | TRBV27 | TGTGCCAGCAGTTTATCCGGGACAGGGAATGGCTACACCTTC | CASSLSGTGNGYTF
few | TRBJ1-1 | - | TRBV7-3 | TGTACCAGCAGCATGCAAACAGGGAACACTGAAGCTTTCTTT | CTSSMQTGNTEAFF
- | TRBJ2-7 | - | TRBV28 | TGTGCCAGCAGTTTATGGGAGACAGTTCGCTGGGCTAGCGCTGATACCTACGAGCAGTACTTC | CASSLWETVRWASADTYEQYF
- | TRBJ1-2 | - | TRBV12-3/TRBV12-4 | TGTGCCAGCAGGTTGGGGTATGGGGCAGGGTTAGAAAACTATGGCTACACCTTC | CASRLGYGAGLENYGYTF
- | TRBJ1-5 | - | TRBV29-1 | TGCAGCGCGCGACACAACAATCAGCCCCAGCATTTT | CSARHNNQPQHF
few | TRBJ2-1 | - | TRBV12-3/TRBV12-4 | TGTGCCAGCAGTTTCACGCGGAGGGGCGGCAATGAGCAGTTCTTC | CASSFTRRGGNEQFF
few | TRBJ2-5 | TRBD2 | TRBV12-3/TRBV12-4 | TGTGCCAGCAGTAATCCGGGACTAGCTTGGGAGACCCAGTACTTC | CASSNPGLAWETQYF
- | TRBJ2-2 | TRBD2 | TRBV11-2 | TGTGCCAGCAGCTTAGATTTCGGCCGCGGGAGACAGAACACCGGGGAGCTGTTTTTT | CASSLDFGRGRQNTGELFF
- | TRBJ1-4 | - | TRBV5-1 | TGCGCCAGCAGCTTGACAGCCCCTAATGAAAAACTGTTTTTT | CASSLTAPNEKLFF
- | TRBJ2-5 | - | TRBV29-1 | TGCAGCGTTGAACGGACAATGCAGTACCAAGAGACCCAGTACTTC | CSVERTMQYQETQYF
- | TRBJ2-3 | - | TRBV9 | TGTGCCAGCAGCGTTGTCGGTACAACAGATACGCAGTATTTT | CASSVVGTTDTQYF
few | TRBJ2-7 | TRBD2 | TRBV4-3 | TGCGCCAGCAGCCAATCTCCTAGCGGGAGTACCTACGAGCAGTACTTC | CASSQSPSGSTYEQYF
few | TRBJ1-2 | - | TRBV29-1 | TGCAGCGTTGAGGGCAGGGCGGCTGGCTACACCTTC | CSVEGRAAGYTF
- | TRBJ2-7 | - | TRBV4-3 | TGCGCCAGCAGCCAAGAAAGGAGCGGCTACTACGAGCAGTACTTC | CASSQERSGYYEQYF
- | TRBJ1-3 | - | TRBV20-1 | TGCAGTGCTGCTCCCGGACAGGGAAACACCATATATTTT | CSAAPGQGNTIYF
few | TRBJ1-2 | TRBD1 | TRBV7-3 | TGTGCCAGCAGGCCAGGGGGACAGACCGTATATGGCTACACCTTC | CASRPGGQTVYGYTF
- | TRBJ1-2 | - | TRBV20-1 | TGCAGTGCTAGTAGTAGGGTAAACTATGGCTACACCTTC | CSASSRVNYGYTF
- | TRBJ2-2 | TRBD2 | TRBV11-2 | TGTGCCAGCAGCTTAGGGACTAGCGGGAGTCACACCGGGGAGCTGTTTTTT | CASSLGTSGSHTGELFF